This T cell receptor (beta chain) appears in the sequencing data of a study of T-cell reconstitution after alpha-beta-depleted transplantation in children. This clonotype was observed many times. TCRbeta library preparation incorporated unique molecular identifiers. TCRdb re-analysed the PCR reads in MiXCR, keeping a single row per CDR3 protein. The data hold nearly 400,000 distinct CDR3 sequences, with 20% observed a single time. This CDR3 spans 15 amino acids. The sequenced sample was PBMCs from the stem cell graft donor, obtained from the stem cell graft. The chain combines TRBV21-1 with TRBJ2-2; TRBD2, the table's D call, was not compared with the DNA. TRBV21-1 is a pseudogene locus. This receptor was obtained from a human donor who donated a stem cell graft to a child with acute myeloid leukemia. CDR3 coding DNA: TGTGCCAGCAGCAAGATAGGACCCTACACCGGGGAGCTGTTTTTT. Translated, it gives CASSKIGPYTGELFF.